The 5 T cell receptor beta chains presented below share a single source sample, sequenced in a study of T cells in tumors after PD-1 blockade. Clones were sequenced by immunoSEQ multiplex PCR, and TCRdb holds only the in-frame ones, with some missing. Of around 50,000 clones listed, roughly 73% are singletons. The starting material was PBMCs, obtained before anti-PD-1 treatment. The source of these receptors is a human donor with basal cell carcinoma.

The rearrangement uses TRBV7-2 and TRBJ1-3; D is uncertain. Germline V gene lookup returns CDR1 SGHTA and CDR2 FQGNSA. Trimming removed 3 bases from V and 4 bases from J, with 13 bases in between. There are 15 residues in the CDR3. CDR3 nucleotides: TGTGCCAGCAGCTTGGGGTTACCCGGAGGAAACACCATATATTTT. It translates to CASSLGLPGGNTIYF. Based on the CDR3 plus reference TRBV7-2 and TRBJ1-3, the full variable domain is GAGVSQSPSNKVTEKGKDVELRCDPISGHTALYWYRQSLGQGLEFLIYFQGNSAPDKSGLPSDRFSAERTGGSVSTLTIQRTQQEDSAVYLCASSLGLPGGNTIYFGEGSWLTVV.

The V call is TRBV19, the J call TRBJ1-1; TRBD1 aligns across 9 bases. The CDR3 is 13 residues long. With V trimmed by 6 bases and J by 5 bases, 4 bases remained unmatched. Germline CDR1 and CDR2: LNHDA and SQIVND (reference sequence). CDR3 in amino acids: CASSPQGATEAFF. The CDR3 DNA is TGTGCCAGTAGCCCACAGGGGGCGACTGAAGCTTTCTTT.

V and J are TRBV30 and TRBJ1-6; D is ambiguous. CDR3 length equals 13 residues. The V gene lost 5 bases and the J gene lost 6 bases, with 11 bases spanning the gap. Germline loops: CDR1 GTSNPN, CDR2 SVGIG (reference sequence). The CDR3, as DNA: TGTGCCTGGGCCCCGGGCCCTAATTCACCCCTCCACTTT. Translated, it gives CAWAPGPNSPLHF.

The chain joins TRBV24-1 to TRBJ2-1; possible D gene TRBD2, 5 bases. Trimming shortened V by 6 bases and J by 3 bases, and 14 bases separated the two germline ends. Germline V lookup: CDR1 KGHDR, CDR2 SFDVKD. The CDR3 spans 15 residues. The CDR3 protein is CATSIGSGGYNEQFF. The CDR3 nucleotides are TGTGCCACCAGTATAGGCAGCGGTGGCTACAATGAGCAGTTCTTC.

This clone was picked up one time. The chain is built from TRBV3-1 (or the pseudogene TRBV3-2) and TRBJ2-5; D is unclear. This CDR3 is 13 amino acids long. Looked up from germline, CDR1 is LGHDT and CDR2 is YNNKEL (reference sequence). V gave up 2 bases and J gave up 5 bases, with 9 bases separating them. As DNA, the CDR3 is TGTGCCAGCAGCCAAATGAGTGGGGAGACCCAGTACTTC. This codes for CASSQMSGETQYF.